The sequence of this TCR beta chain was determined in a study of blood T cell repertoires in COVID-19. The germline V gene has CDR1 SGHDT and CDR2 YYEEEE. V was clipped by 4 bases and J by 0 bases; unmatched bases: 5. This CDR3 comprises 15 residues. Participants, about 18 to 89 years old, spanned 24 US areas. Among Cohort 3 donors, those recovered had two negative PCRs, clearance, or symptom resolution. Sequencing used immunoSEQ multiplex PCR; TCRdb keeps in-frame clones, though not all of them. The sample holds 160,000 or so clones, around four fifths seen once. The receptor's source is a woman aged 50 to 65 who had recovered from COVID-19. V usage is TRBV5-6 and J usage is TRBJ2-3, with 7 bases identical to TRBD2. What was sequenced was PBMCs or T cells enriched from blood (not recorded which). The chain's CDR3 is CASSLSGSSTDTQYF. CDR3 in DNA: TGTGCCAGCAGCCTTAGCGGGTCTAGCACAGATACGCAGTATTTT.